These 5 T cell receptor beta chains came from one sample sequenced in a study of metastatic and nonmetastatic thyroid tumors. Patients were all untreated before their thyroid surgery. With MiXCR, TCRdb called clones anew from the PCR reads. The sample lists over 10,000 clones, 30% to 40% seen once, with approximately 12% in the top ten. Sequenced sample: tumor tissue. The source is a male donor with papillary thyroid cancer or a benign thyroid nodule (not recorded which). Some clones in this sample may be carry-over from other donors' samples.

By share, this clone ranks as medium-sized. The genes are TRBV3-1 and TRBJ1-1, with unresolved D. Trimming left V 2 bases short and J 0 bases short, with 4 bases between. This CDR3 comprises 13 residues. Germline V gene sequence: CDR1 LGHDT, CDR2 YNNKEL (reference sequence). The CDR3 here is CASSQFMNTEAFF. CDR3 nucleotide sequence: TGTGCCAGCAGCCAATTTATGAACACTGAAGCTTTCTTT.

This clone was seen ten or more times. As DNA, the CDR3 is TGTGCCAGCTCCCAAAGATACCGGGACAGGGGGCGTACCTCGAACACCGGGGAGCTGTTTTTT. It specifies CASSQRYRDRGRTSNTGELFF. The chain uses TRBV18 and TRBJ2-2; 12 bases match TRBD1. The CDR3 loop spans 21 amino acids. Germline values: CDR1 KGHSH, CDR2 LQKENI. V lost 6 bases, J lost 0 bases, and 17 bases stayed unmatched.

By sample share, this clone is medium-sized. Other DNA variants within this sample encode the same CDR3. This rearrangement joins TRBV18 to TRBJ2-1, with TRBD2 matching over 13 bases. CDR3 length equals 15 residues. Germline values: CDR1 KGHSH, CDR2 LQKENI. After removal of 3 bases from V and 14 bases from J, the junction contained 10 bases not matched to a gene. The CDR3 nucleotides are TGTGCCAGCTCACCTTCGGGACTAGCGGGATGGGATAAGTTCTTC. Translated: CASSPSGLAGWDKFF.

This clone was detected many times. CDR3 in amino acids: CASSYRDRTLSGNQPQHF. CDR3 bases: TGTGCCAGCAGTTACCGGGACAGGACCCTCAGCGGCAATCAGCCCCAGCATTTT. The J gene is TRBJ1-5, the V gene TRBV6-5; the match to TRBD1 covers 8 bases. V shed 2 bases, J shed 2 bases, and the junction held 11 bases outside the gene matches. Germline lookup yields CDR1 MNHEY and CDR2 SVGAGI. This CDR3 is 18 amino acids long.

Regarding this clone: The same CDR3 also results from other DNA sequences found in this sample. The J gene is TRBJ2-1, the V gene TRBV11-1; TRBD2 agrees at 14 bases. Germline V gives CDR1 SGHAT, CDR2 FQDESV (reference sequence). The CDR3 extends over 17 amino acids. With 5 bases clipped from V and 6 bases from J, the junction kept 9 bases outside the gene matches. The CDR3 nucleotides read TGTGCCAGCAGCGATACGGGACTAGCGGGAGTTGGCAATGAGCAGTTCTTC. Encoded protein: CASSDTGLAGVGNEQFF.